Following are 10 T cell receptor beta chains from one sample sequenced in a study of blood T cell repertoires in COVID-19. The method was immunoSEQ multiplex PCR; TCRdb's version includes in-frame clones alone and lacks a portion of them. The table lists about 270,000 clones, around nine tenths of them singletons. The sample taken for sequencing was peripheral blood. The receptors derive from a woman aged 70-85 years with COVID-19, enrolled during active disease.

CDR3: CASSLETGLAGAQYF. CDR3 nucleotides: TGTGCCAGCAGCTTAGAGACTGGACTAGCGGGGGCGCAGTACTTC. This chain links TRBV7-2 with TRBJ2-7; 13 nucleotides line up with TRBD2. The ends lost 1 base at V and 9 bases at J; junction bases unmatched: 6. In germline, CDR1 is SGHTA, CDR2 FQGNSA. The CDR3 length is 15 residues.

CDR3: CASSSPNRHGYTF. The CDR3 region has the DNA TGTGCCAGCAGCTCCCCCAACAGACATGGCTACACCTTC. The V call is TRBV9, the J call TRBJ1-2; D unclear. The CDR3 is 13 residues long. Germline V gene lookup returns CDR1 SGDLS and CDR2 YYNGEE. V lost 4 bases and J 6 bases, leaving 13 bases between the germline ends.

This chain joins TRBV7-2 and TRBJ2-1, with TRBD2 as a possible D gene (5 bases). This CDR3 has 13 residues. Germline V gene sequence: CDR1 SGHTA, CDR2 FQGNSA. V was trimmed by 5 bases and J by 5 bases, leaving 10 bases between them. This chain's CDR3 is CASSLGINNEQFF. The CDR3 nucleotides are TGTGCCAGCAGCCTCGGGATTAACAATGAGCAGTTCTTC. The whole variable domain, filled in from reference TRBV7-2 and TRBJ2-1, reads GAGVSQSPSNKVTEKGKDVELRCDPISGHTALYWYRQSLGQGLEFLIYFQGNSAPDKSGLPSDRFSAERTGGSVSTLTIQRTQQEDSAVYLCASSLGINNEQFFGPGTRLTVL.

This sequence joins TRBV5-1 and TRBJ1-2; D not resolved. The CDR3 has 14 residues. The V gene lost 5 bases and the J gene lost 2 bases, with 13 bases spanning the gap. CDR1 SGHRS and CDR2 YFSETQ come from the germline V gene. The CDR3 is CASRENQNNYGYTF. As DNA, the CDR3 is TGCGCCAGCAGGGAGAACCAAAACAACTATGGCTACACCTTC.

This chain connects TRBV5-1 to TRBJ1-1; unclear D gene. Germline CDR1 SGHRS, CDR2 YFSETQ. V was cut by 2 bases and J by 5 bases, with 19 bases left in between. CDR3 length equals 16 residues. The CDR3 region has the DNA TGCGCCAGCAGCTTTAGGGAGGGCCAATTAAGGACTGAAGCTTTCTTT. This gives the protein CASSFREGQLRTEAFF.

The V gene is TRBV9, the J gene TRBJ1-1; unclear D gene. The germline V gene has CDR1 SGDLS and CDR2 YYNGEE. Trimming stripped 4 bases from V and 3 bases from J, with 10 bases between. This CDR3 is built from 13 residues. CDR3 loop: CASSPTGDTEAFF. As DNA, the CDR3 is TGTGCCAGCAGCCCGACCGGAGACACTGAAGCTTTCTTT.

This chain links TRBV19 with TRBJ1-1, with 7 bases identical to TRBD1. The junction had 2 bases not matched to a gene; V was cut back by 0 bases and J by 1 base. Germline V gene data show CDR1 as LNHDA and CDR2 as SQIVND (reference sequence). CDR3 length equals 15 residues. The CDR3 DNA reads TGTGCCAGTAGTATAGATAGGGGGCGGAACACTGAAGCTTTCTTT. Translation gives CASSIDRGRNTEAFF.

The rearrangement uses TRBV28 and TRBJ2-7; TRBD1 matches at 10 bases. The CDR3 extends over 15 amino acids. V shed 6 bases and J 3 bases; nucleotides not matched to a gene: 8. Germline CDR1 is MDHEN and CDR2 is SYDVKM. CDR3 in amino acids: CASSSTTGGYYEQYF. Written as DNA, the CDR3 is TGTGCCAGCAGCTCCACGACAGGGGGCTACTACGAGCAGTACTTC.

On this clone: Other nucleotide sequences in the sample specify the same CDR3. V is TRBV5-4 and J is TRBJ1-1, with D possibly matching TRBD1 (6 bases). Trimming shortened V by 0 bases and J by 1 base, and 7 bases separated the two germline ends. Per the germline V gene, CDR1 is SGHNT and CDR2 is YYREEE (reference sequence). The CDR3 runs to 14 residues. The CDR3 DNA sequence: TGTGCCAGCAGCTTGGAACAGGGGAACACTGAAGCTTTCTTT. Encoded protein: CASSLEQGNTEAFF.

In this sample, this clone turned up once. The DNA of the CDR3 is TGTGCCAGCAGTCCAGTTCATGGGCCAGAGACCCAGTACTTC. Its translation is CASSPVHGPETQYF. The chain employs TRBV28 and TRBJ2-5; unclear D gene. Germline assignment: CDR1 MDHEN and CDR2 SYDVKM. This CDR3 has 14 amino acids. V lost 5 bases to trimming and J lost 4 bases, with 14 bases between them.